The 3 T cell receptor beta chains reported below all come from one sample, sequenced in a study of blood T cell repertoires in COVID-19. Sequencing used immunoSEQ multiplex PCR; TCRdb keeps in-frame clones, though not all of them. The data contain roughly 250,000 clones, approximately 87% of them singletons. Sequenced: peripheral blood. These receptors were obtained from a woman in her 30s with COVID-19, enrolled during active disease.

This chain joins TRBV6-5 and TRBJ2-7, with a tentative D call TRBD2 (7 bases). V lost 0 bases and J 4 bases, leaving 13 bases between the germline ends. Per the germline V gene, CDR1 is MNHEY and CDR2 is SVGAGI. The CDR3 loop spans 15 amino acids. The DNA for the CDR3 is TGTGCCAGCAGTTACTCCTCTCGGGGGGCGTACGAGCAGTACTTC. Protein: CASSYSSRGAYEQYF.

The chain has TRBV3-1 (or the pseudogene TRBV3-2) and TRBJ1-2; TRBD1 is a possible D gene (5 bases). Trimming shortened V by 3 bases and J by 3 bases, and 17 bases separated the two germline ends. The CDR3 spans 16 residues. Germline V gene lookup returns CDR1 LGHDT and CDR2 YNNKEL (reference sequence). As DNA, the CDR3 is TGTGCCAGCAGCCACGGGCCAGGGAATGGGGACTATGGCTACACCTTC. It encodes CASSHGPGNGDYGYTF.

The rearrangement uses TRBV2 and TRBJ2-6; 7 bases line up with TRBD2. Trimming at V came to 7 bases and at J to 3 bases, leaving 3 bases not matched to a gene. The V gene's germline CDR1 is SNHLY and CDR2 FYNNEI. CDR3 length: 14 amino acids. The CDR3 sequence is CASTERGGANVLTF. The CDR3 nucleotides are TGTGCCAGCACGGAGCGGGGTGGGGCCAACGTCCTGACTTTC.